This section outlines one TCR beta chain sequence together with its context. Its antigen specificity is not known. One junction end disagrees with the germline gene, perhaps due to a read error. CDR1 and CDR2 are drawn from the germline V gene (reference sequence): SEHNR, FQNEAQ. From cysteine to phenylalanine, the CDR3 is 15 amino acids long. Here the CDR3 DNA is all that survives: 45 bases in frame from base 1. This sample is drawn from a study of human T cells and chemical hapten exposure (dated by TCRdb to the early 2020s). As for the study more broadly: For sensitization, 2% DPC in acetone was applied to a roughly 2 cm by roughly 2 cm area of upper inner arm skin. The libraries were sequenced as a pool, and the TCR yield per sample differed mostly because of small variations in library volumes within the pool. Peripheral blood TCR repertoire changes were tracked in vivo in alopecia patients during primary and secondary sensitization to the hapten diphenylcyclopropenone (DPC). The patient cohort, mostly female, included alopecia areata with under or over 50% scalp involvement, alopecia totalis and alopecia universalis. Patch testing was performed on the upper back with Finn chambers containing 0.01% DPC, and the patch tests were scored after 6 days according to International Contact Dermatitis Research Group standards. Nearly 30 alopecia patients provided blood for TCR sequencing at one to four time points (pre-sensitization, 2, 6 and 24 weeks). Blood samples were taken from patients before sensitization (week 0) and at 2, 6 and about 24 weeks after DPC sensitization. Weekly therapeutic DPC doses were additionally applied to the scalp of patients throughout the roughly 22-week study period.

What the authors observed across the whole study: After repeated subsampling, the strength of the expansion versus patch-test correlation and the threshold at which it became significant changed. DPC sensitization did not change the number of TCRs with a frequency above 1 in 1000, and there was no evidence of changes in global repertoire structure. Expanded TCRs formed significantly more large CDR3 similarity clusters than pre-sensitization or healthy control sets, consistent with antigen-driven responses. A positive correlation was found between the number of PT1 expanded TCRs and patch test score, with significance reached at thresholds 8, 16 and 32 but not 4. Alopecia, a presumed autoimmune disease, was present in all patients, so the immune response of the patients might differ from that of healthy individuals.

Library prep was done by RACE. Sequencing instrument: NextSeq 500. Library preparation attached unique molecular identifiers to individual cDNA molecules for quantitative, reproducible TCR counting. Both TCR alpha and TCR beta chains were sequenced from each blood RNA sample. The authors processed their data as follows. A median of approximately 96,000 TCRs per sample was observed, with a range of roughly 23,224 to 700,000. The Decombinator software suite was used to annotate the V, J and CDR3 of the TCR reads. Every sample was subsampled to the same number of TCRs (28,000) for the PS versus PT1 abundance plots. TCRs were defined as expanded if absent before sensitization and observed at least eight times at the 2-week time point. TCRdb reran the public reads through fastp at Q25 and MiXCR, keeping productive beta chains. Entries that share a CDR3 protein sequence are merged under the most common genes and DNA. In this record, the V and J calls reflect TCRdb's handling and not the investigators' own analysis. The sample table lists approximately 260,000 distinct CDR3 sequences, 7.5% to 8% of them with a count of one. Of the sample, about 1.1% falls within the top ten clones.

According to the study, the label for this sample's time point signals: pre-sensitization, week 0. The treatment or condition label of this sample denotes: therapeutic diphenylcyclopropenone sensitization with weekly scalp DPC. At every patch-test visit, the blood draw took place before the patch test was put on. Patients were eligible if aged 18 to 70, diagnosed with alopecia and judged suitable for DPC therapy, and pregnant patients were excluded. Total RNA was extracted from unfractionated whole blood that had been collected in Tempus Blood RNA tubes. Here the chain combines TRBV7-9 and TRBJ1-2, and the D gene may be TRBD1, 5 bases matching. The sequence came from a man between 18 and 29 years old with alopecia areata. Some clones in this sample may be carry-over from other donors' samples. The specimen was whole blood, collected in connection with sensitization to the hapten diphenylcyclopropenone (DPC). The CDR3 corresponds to CASSPRGSRAHGHTF. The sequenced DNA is TGTGCCAGCAGCCCTAGAGGGTCCAGGGCCCATGGCCACACCTTC.